Listed below are T cell receptor beta chains from one sample, sequenced in a study of T cell repertoires in cytomegalovirus infection. Antigens for these TCRs are unknown. TCRdb itself ran the reads through MiXCR, one entry per CDR3 protein. The sample holds approximately 270,000 distinct CDR3 sequences, less than 25% seen once. This specimen consisted of cultured PBMCs, obtained from culture after CMV antigen stimulation. The receptors stem from a human donor in good health (CMV status not recorded). Some clones in this sample may be carry-over from other donors' samples. Both conserved end residues are part of each CDR3. A D gene is named only where the DNA matches it firmly. Expanded clones are given a class, and other clones once, few, many or no size at all.

V: TRBV20-1; J: TRBJ2-2; size: few; length: 14; D: -; DNA: TGCAGTGCTAGAGATCTTAAGAGCACCGGGGAGCTGTTTTTT; CDR3: CSARDLKSTGELFF
V: TRBV7-9; J: TRBJ2-2; size: few; length: 16; D: TRBD2; DNA: TGTGCCAGCAGCTCCCAAGCGGGAGGGAATACCGGGGAGCTGTTTTTT; CDR3: CASSSQAGGNTGELFF
V: TRBV6-2/TRBV6-3; J: TRBJ1-1; size: -; length: 17; D: -; DNA: TGTGCCAGCAGTTACCCGGCAGGGAGGGGAGGTGGCACTGAAGCTTTCTTT; CDR3: CASSYPAGRGGGTEAFF
V: TRBV6-2/TRBV6-3; J: TRBJ1-1; size: -; length: 14; D: -; DNA: TGTGCCAGCAGATCTGGGACTGTGAACACTGAAGCTTTCTTT; CDR3: CASRSGTVNTEAFF
V: TRBV11-2; J: TRBJ2-3; size: many; length: 17; D: TRBD2; DNA: TGTGCCAGCAGCTTAAGGTCAGAGACTAGCGGCACAGATACGCAGTATTTT; CDR3: CASSLRSETSGTDTQYF
V: TRBV19; J: TRBJ2-2; size: -; length: 16; D: -; DNA: TGTGCCAGTAGTATCTCGCAGGGCCGACCCACCGGGGAGCTGTTTTTT; CDR3: CASSISQGRPTGELFF
V: TRBV28; J: TRBJ2-3; size: few; length: 15; D: TRBD2; DNA: TGTGCCAGCACAATCGGGGGGATCGGTACAGATACGCAGTATTTT; CDR3: CASTIGGIGTDTQYF
V: TRBV20-1; J: TRBJ1-2; size: -; length: 13; D: TRBD1; DNA: TGCAGTGCTAGGGAAAGGACAGGGCGAGGCTACACCTTC; CDR3: CSARERTGRGYTF
V: TRBV2; J: TRBJ2-6; size: few; length: 14; D: -; DNA: TGTGCCAGCAGTGTAGTGTTGGGGGCCAACGTCCTGACTTTC; CDR3: CASSVVLGANVLTF
V: TRBV12-3/TRBV12-4; J: TRBJ1-1; size: few; length: 14; D: -; DNA: TGTGCCAGCAGTTTCGAGGGGACGCACCCTGAAGCTTTCTTT; CDR3: CASSFEGTHPEAFF
V: TRBV20-1; J: TRBJ2-1; size: -; length: 14; D: TRBD2; DNA: TGCAGTGCTAGGCTAGCGGGAAGATACAATGAGCAGTTCTTC; CDR3: CSARLAGRYNEQFF
V: TRBV7-2; J: TRBJ2-2; size: many; length: 11; D: -; DNA: TGTGCCAGCACTCCTGCTGGGGAGCTGTTTTTT; CDR3: CASTPAGELFF
V: TRBV7-2; J: TRBJ1-5; size: -; length: 15; D: -; DNA: TGTGCCAGCAGCCCCCGGGGACAAAGCAATCAGCCCCAGCATTTT; CDR3: CASSPRGQSNQPQHF
V: TRBV6-2/TRBV6-3; J: TRBJ2-5; size: few; length: 19; D: TRBD1; DNA: TGTGCCAGCAGTTACCAACCGAGGGGGCTGGTCGTATACCAAGAGACCCAGTACTTC; CDR3: CASSYQPRGLVVYQETQYF
V: TRBV20-1; J: TRBJ2-5; size: -; length: 14; D: -; DNA: TGCAGTGCCTTTAAGGGTACAGCGGGAGAGACCCAGTACTTC; CDR3: CSAFKGTAGETQYF
V: TRBV7-2; J: TRBJ2-1; size: many; length: 17; D: -; DNA: TGTGCCAGCAGCTTAGTAGAGCTCGTGTATTCCTACAATGAGCAGTTCTTC; CDR3: CASSLVELVYSYNEQFF
V: TRBV6-1; J: TRBJ2-1; size: few; length: 17; D: TRBD2; DNA: TGTGCCAGCAGTGAACTAGCGGGAGTTGCTTCCTACAATGAGCAGTTCTTC; CDR3: CASSELAGVASYNEQFF
V: TRBV12-3/TRBV12-4; J: TRBJ1-2; size: many; length: 17; D: -; DNA: TGTGCCAGCAGTTTAGCGCTATGGCGGCCCACCAACTATGGCTACACCTTC; CDR3: CASSLALWRPTNYGYTF
V: TRBV4-1; J: TRBJ2-5; size: -; length: 16; D: TRBD1; DNA: TGCGCCAGCAGCCAAGGGGACAGTGGCACGCAAGAGACCCAGTACTTC; CDR3: CASSQGDSGTQETQYF
V: TRBV7-2; J: TRBJ1-4; size: -; length: 15; D: -; DNA: TGTGCCAGCAGCTTAGGTCTGGGATCAAATGAAAAACTGTTTTTT; CDR3: CASSLGLGSNEKLFF
V: TRBV19; J: TRBJ1-4; size: few; length: 18; D: TRBD1; DNA: TGTGCCAGTAGTACGTCTGCGGGACAGGGGGCATTTAATGAAAAACTGTTTTTT; CDR3: CASSTSAGQGAFNEKLFF
V: TRBV11-2; J: TRBJ1-4; size: many; length: 18; D: -; DNA: TGTGCCAGCAGCTTCGGCGGGGGTTTGGCGTTGGCTAATGAAAAACTGTTTTTT; CDR3: CASSFGGGLALANEKLFF
V: TRBV28; J: TRBJ1-4; size: -; length: 12; D: TRBD1; DNA: TGTGCCGGACAGGGCCCTGAGGAAAAACTGTTTTTT; CDR3: CAGQGPEEKLFF
V: TRBV7-7; J: TRBJ2-7; size: many; length: 15; D: TRBD1; DNA: TGTGCCAGCAGCTTAGGGACAGGGGGAACCTACGAGCAGTACTTC; CDR3: CASSLGTGGTYEQYF
V: TRBV12-3/TRBV12-4; J: TRBJ2-1; size: -; length: 12; D: TRBD2; DNA: TGTGCCCTGGGGGGGGAATACAATGAGCAGTTCTTC; CDR3: CALGGEYNEQFF
V: TRBV7-2; J: TRBJ2-4; size: many; length: 17; D: TRBD1; DNA: TGTGCCAGCAGCTTAGTCGACAGTGAGGGGGCGAGGGACATTCAGTACTTC; CDR3: CASSLVDSEGARDIQYF
V: TRBV12-3/TRBV12-4; J: TRBJ2-4; size: -; length: 17; D: TRBD2; DNA: TGTGCCAGCAGCCTCGGGAGGGTAACGGAAGCCAAAAACATTCAGTACTTC; CDR3: CASSLGRVTEAKNIQYF
V: TRBV27; J: TRBJ2-3; size: -; length: 16; D: -; DNA: TGTGCCAGCAACCAGGGGAGGGTGACTAGCACAGATACGCAGTATTTT; CDR3: CASNQGRVTSTDTQYF
V: TRBV7-2; J: TRBJ2-5; size: many; length: 14; D: TRBD2; DNA: TGTGCCAGCAGCTTAGTAGGCGGGAGAGAGACCCAGTACTTC; CDR3: CASSLVGGRETQYF
V: TRBV20-1; J: TRBJ1-6; size: many; length: 13; D: -; DNA: TGCAGTGCTAGATCGGGGTTTACTTCACCCCTCCACTTT; CDR3: CSARSGFTSPLHF
V: TRBV7-8; J: TRBJ1-1; size: -; length: 15; D: TRBD1; DNA: TGTGCCAGCAGCTCGGGACAGGACATGAACACTGAAGCTTTCTTT; CDR3: CASSSGQDMNTEAFF
V: TRBV2; J: TRBJ2-3; size: many; length: 14; D: TRBD2; DNA: TGTGCCGGGCGGTACCGGGGGGGCACAGATACGCAGTATTTT; CDR3: CAGRYRGGTDTQYF
V: TRBV6-1; J: TRBJ2-1; size: few; length: 14; D: TRBD2; DNA: TGTGCCAGCAGTGGACTAGCGGGAGGAGGTGAGCAGTTCTTC; CDR3: CASSGLAGGGEQFF
V: TRBV6-1; J: TRBJ1-2; size: few; length: 17; D: TRBD1; DNA: TGTGCCAGCGAGGGGTTGACAGGGGGCTTAATTAACTATGGCTACACCTTC; CDR3: CASEGLTGGLINYGYTF
V: TRBV12-3/TRBV12-4; J: TRBJ2-2; size: few; length: 16; D: TRBD2; DNA: TGTGCCAGCAGTTTAAGACTAGCGGGGTTCACCGGGGAGCTGTTTTTT; CDR3: CASSLRLAGFTGELFF